The 23 T cell receptor beta chains reported below all come from one sample, sequenced in a study of cytomegalovirus exposure and HLA in healthy donors. The PCR used 60 Vbeta and 13 Jbeta primers. TCRdb's table, derived via immunoSEQ multiplex PCR, lists solely in-frame clones and lacks some. In the table there are about 160,000 clones, roughly 80% of which are singletons. The sequenced sample consisted of PBMCs. The source of these receptors is a man aged 25-45 years in good health and CMV-seronegative.

The chain has TRBV4-3 and TRBJ2-6; 7 nucleotides match TRBD1. Trimming removed 0 bases from V and 1 base from J; junction bases left unmatched: 18. Germline values: CDR1 LGHNA, CDR2 YSLEER. The CDR3 contains 22 residues. Here the CDR3 reads CASSQDIVAPGTVLSGANVLTF. Here the CDR3 DNA reads TGCGCCAGCAGCCAAGATATAGTGGCACCCGGGACAGTCCTTTCTGGGGCCAACGTCCTGACTTTC.

This clone was recorded a few times. The CDR3 is CASSQGQGASGYTF. CDR3 nucleotides: TGCGCCAGCAGCCAAGGACAGGGGGCTTCTGGCTACACCTTC. V and J are TRBV4-1 and TRBJ1-2; TRBD1 agrees at 10 bases. There are 14 residues in the CDR3. V lost 1 base and J lost 7; bases outside the gene matches: 3. Germline loops: CDR1 MGHRA, CDR2 YSYEKL.

This chain joins TRBV19 and TRBJ1-2; D possibly corresponds to TRBD1 (5 bases). CDR1 and CDR2 (germline): LNHDA, SQIVND (reference sequence). With 7 bases removed from V and 0 bases from J, the gap between germline ends came to 12 bases. The length of the CDR3 is 14 residues. CDR3 protein: CASIFTGSNYGYTF. The CDR3 nucleotides read TGTGCCAGTATTTTCACAGGTTCTAACTATGGCTACACCTTC.

The chain couples TRBV27 to TRBJ1-6; D gene unclear. Germline V lookup: CDR1 MNHEY, CDR2 SMNVEV (reference sequence). V shed 2 bases and J shed 0 bases, with 17 bases lying between them. The CDR3 spans 19 residues. DNA for the CDR3: TGTGCCAGCAGTTTAAAGGCGACACCCGGGAGCTCCTATAATTCACCCCTCCACTTT. Translation gives CASSLKATPGSSYNSPLHF.

The rearrangement links TRBV23-1 to TRBJ1-2; 7 bases are shared with TRBD1. TRBV23-1 is sorted into the ORF group, with uncertain function. The V gene end was trimmed by 7 bases and the J gene end by 2 bases; junction bases not matched to a gene: 10. This CDR3 comprises 15 residues. Written as DNA, the CDR3 is TGCGCCAGCACGCAATTTAGGGGACAGAACTATGGCTACACCTTC. It yields the protein CASTQFRGQNYGYTF.

The rearrangement uses TRBV27 and TRBJ2-7; a weak D match, TRBD2 (6 bases). The CDR3 length is 12 residues. V gave up 5 bases and J gave up 7 bases, with 12 bases separating them. Germline assignment: CDR1 MNHEY and CDR2 SMNVEV (reference sequence). The CDR3 sequence is CASSPTGREQYF. DNA of the CDR3: TGTGCCAGCAGTCCGACGGGGAGGGAGCAGTACTTC.

The chain is built from TRBV6-5 and TRBJ2-7; D gene uncertain. CDR3 length equals 16 residues. The germline CDR1 and CDR2 sequences are MNHEY and SVGAGI. V was clipped by 2 bases and J by 2 bases, with 16 bases between them. The CDR3, as DNA: TGTGCCAGCAGTTACAGTTATTCTTCGGTGGCCTACGAGCAGTACTTC. Its protein is CASSYSYSSVAYEQYF.

The CDR3 spells CASSPTSGTYNEQFF. CDR3 nucleotide sequence: TGTGCCAGCAGCCCTACTAGCGGGACCTACAATGAGCAGTTCTTC. The rearrangement uses TRBV7-2 and TRBJ2-1; 10 nucleotides line up with TRBD2. Germline CDR1 reads SGHTA; CDR2 reads FQGNSA. The V and J ends lost 5 bases and 2 bases, in that order; junction bases with no gene match: 3. CDR3 size: 15 residues.

This clone appeared a few times. The V and J genes are TRBV5-8 and TRBJ2-1; D might be TRBD2 (5 bases). The V gene's germline CDR1 is SGHTS and CDR2 YDEGEE. CDR3 length: 13 amino acids. V was pared by 0 bases and J by 14 bases, with 15 bases between. For the CDR3, the DNA is TGTGCCAGCAGCTTGGCCGGTGTCCCCGGGAAGTTCTTC. This encodes CASSLAGVPGKFF.

The chain employs TRBV28 and TRBJ2-1; 8 bases agree with TRBD2. The V segment lost 3 bases and the J segment 10 bases; nucleotides outside the gene matches: 11. The CDR3 is 15 residues long. In germline, CDR1 is MDHEN, CDR2 SYDVKM. The CDR3 here is CASSFSGGSIREQFF. The CDR3 DNA reads TGTGCCAGCAGTTTCTCGGGGGGGAGTATTCGGGAGCAGTTCTTC.

This clone was counted once. The chain joins TRBV11-2 to TRBJ1-2; a weak D match, TRBD1 (6 bases). The CDR3 runs 12 residues. Trimming stripped 6 bases from V and 8 bases from J, with 13 bases between. Germline-derived CDR1 and CDR2 are SGHAT and FQNNGV. The CDR3, as DNA: TGTGCCAGCAGATCGGACAGATACGGCTACACCTTC. This encodes CASRSDRYGYTF. Using reference TRBV11-2 and TRBJ1-2 for the parts outside the CDR3, the full variable domain is EAGVAQSPRYKIIEKRQSVAFWCNPISGHATLYWYQQILGQGPKLLIQFQNNGVVDDSQLPKDRFSAERLKGVDSTLKIQPAKLEDSAVYLCASRSDRYGYTFGSGTRLTVV.

The chain employs TRBV4-1 and TRBJ1-6; 8 bases are a match to TRBD1. With 0 bases clipped from V and 7 bases from J, the junction kept 5 bases outside the gene matches. Germline CDR1 MGHRA, CDR2 YSYEKL. The length of the CDR3 is 16 residues. The CDR3 protein is CASSQEDRVHNSPLHF. DNA of the CDR3: TGCGCCAGCAGCCAAGAGGACAGGGTTCACAATTCACCCCTCCACTTT.

This clone was recorded a few times. The J gene is TRBJ1-1, the V gene TRBV18; TRBD1 agrees at 7 bases. This CDR3 is built from 14 residues. V lost 10 bases to trimming and J lost 3 bases; unmatched junction nucleotides: 11. Per germline, CDR1 KGHSH and CDR2 LQKENI. The CDR3 protein is CATAGGGLDTEAFF. In DNA, the CDR3 is TGTGCCACCGCAGGGGGTGGGTTGGACACTGAAGCTTTCTTT.

The V and J genes are TRBV19 and TRBJ2-3; D possibly corresponds to TRBD1 (7 bases). Germline CDR1 reads LNHDA; CDR2 reads SQIVND (reference sequence). V was trimmed by 4 bases and J by 2 bases, leaving 16 bases between them. CDR3 length equals 16 residues. CDR3 protein: CASSTRRQGLTDTQYF. The CDR3, as DNA: TGTGCCAGTAGTACCCGAAGACAGGGACTCACAGATACGCAGTATTTT.

The gene calls are TRBV11-2 and TRBJ1-1, with D unresolved. CDR3 length: 16 residues. The germline V gene has CDR1 SGHAT and CDR2 FQNNGV. V dropped 1 base and J dropped 5 bases, with 17 bases sitting between them. Here the CDR3 DNA reads TGTGCCAGCAGCTTAGGCTCCGGGTTCTCGGGGACTGAAGCTTTCTTT. Translating it yields CASSLGSGFSGTEAFF.

A few counts support this clone. Within the sample, other DNA sequences also encode this same CDR3. This sequence joins TRBV6-5 and TRBJ2-7, with 8 bases aligning to TRBD1. Germline assignment: CDR1 MNHEY and CDR2 SVGAGI. The CDR3 consists of 14 residues. V lost 4 bases and J lost 0; bases outside the gene matches: 2. DNA for the CDR3: TGTGCCAGCAGTTGGGACAGGAGCTCCTACGAGCAGTACTTC. Translation gives CASSWDRSSYEQYF.

The chain combines TRBV27 with TRBJ1-1, with 9 bases matching TRBD1. The trim removed 4 bases at V and 1 base at J, leaving 1 base unmatched. Per the germline V gene, CDR1 is MNHEY and CDR2 is SMNVEV (reference sequence). The CDR3 loop spans 14 amino acids. The DNA for the CDR3 is TGTGCCAGCAGTTGGACAGGGGAGAACACTGAAGCTTTCTTT. Its translation is CASSWTGENTEAFF.

The count of this clone is one. V is TRBV30 and J is TRBJ2-5, with 16 nucleotides matching TRBD2. This CDR3 is 19 amino acids long. The trim removed 4 bases at V and 5 bases at J, leaving 16 bases unmatched. Germline V lookup: CDR1 GTSNPN, CDR2 SVGIG (reference sequence). The CDR3 loop reads CAWMLLPGLAGGRSETQYF. As DNA, the CDR3 is TGTGCCTGGATGCTGTTACCGGGACTAGCGGGGGGGCGGTCGGAGACCCAGTACTTC.

The chain joins TRBV7-6 to TRBJ2-7, with TRBD1 matching over 10 bases. V was clipped by 3 bases and J by 6 bases; unmatched bases: 5. Germline loops: CDR1 SGHVS, CDR2 FNYEAQ. The CDR3 consists of 14 residues. CDR3 region: CASSFWDRGTEQYF. CDR3 coding DNA: TGTGCCAGCAGCTTTTGGGACAGGGGTACCGAGCAGTACTTC.

The chain employs TRBV19 and TRBJ1-4; the D is unclear. V was cut by 3 bases and J by 4 bases, with 9 bases left in between. Germline V CDR1 and CDR2: LNHDA, SQIVND (reference sequence). There are 14 residues in the CDR3. DNA for the CDR3: TGTGCCAGTAGTATTGCGGAAGGTAATGAAAAACTGTTTTTT. The encoded protein is CASSIAEGNEKLFF.

This clone was seen more than once but under ten times. The chain carries TRBV19 and TRBJ2-7, with D possibly TRBD1 on 7 matching bases. There are 14 residues in the CDR3. Germline CDR1 and CDR2: LNHDA and SQIVND (reference sequence). Trimming cost V 7 bases and J 2 bases, with 15 bases left between them. The CDR3 nucleotides read TGTGCCAGTAATGGGGGGACAGAAGCCTACGAGCAGTACTTC. It codes for CASNGGTEAYEQYF. The variable domain in full, completed from reference TRBV19 and TRBJ2-7, reads DGGITQSPKYLFRKEGQNVTLSCEQNLNHDAMYWYRQDPGQGLRLIYYSQIVNDFQKGDIAEGYSVSREKKESFPLTVTSAQKNPTAFYLCASNGGTEAYEQYFGPGTRLTVT.

This clone occurred a few times. The V call is TRBV9, the J call TRBJ2-7; 10 nucleotides match TRBD1. The CDR3 sequence is 14 residues long. Germline CDR1 SGDLS, CDR2 YYNGEE. V lost 4 bases and J lost 4; bases outside the gene matches: 5. The CDR3 bases are TGTGCCAGCAGCATCCGGGACAGGGGATACGAGCAGTACTTC. Amino acid sequence: CASSIRDRGYEQYF.

The genes are TRBV19 and TRBJ2-5; 9 bases map to TRBD1. This CDR3 comprises 14 residues. Germline V lookup: CDR1 LNHDA, CDR2 SQIVND (reference sequence). Trimming took 5 bases from V and 4 from J; bases not matched to a gene: 5. DNA for the CDR3: TGTGCCAGTAGTTCGGACAGGGGTATAGAGACCCAGTACTTC. This codes for CASSSDRGIETQYF.